The text below deals with one T cell receptor beta chain. The antigen is undetermined. CDR1 SGHRS and CDR2 YFSETQ come from the germline V gene. V shed 7 bases and J shed 4 bases, with 15 bases lying between them. This CDR3 has 13 residues. The authors ran a second PCR of about 6 to 11 cycles using a sample-barcoded 5' primer and a J-beta primer mix. The authors tagged each cDNA molecule using a template-switch adaptor with 12 random nucleotides. MiXCR, run by TCRdb on the 5' RACE reads, gives a single entry per CDR3 protein. The sample records about 680,000 distinct CDR3 sequences, around 49% being singletons. The sample is drawn from a study of blood T cells in healthy people across ages. Findings of the study overall: Older age coincided with a roughly linear decline in TCR beta diversity per million T cells. Naive T cell percentage showed a strong correlation with TCR beta diversity.

V gene TRBV5-1 combines with J gene TRBJ2-7; D possibly uses TRBD1 or TRBD2 (5 bases each). This TCR derives from a woman aged 60-70 years in good health. The specimen sequenced was blood. The CDR3 DNA follows: TGCGCCAGCGGCATCCGGGACCTGTACGAGCAGTACTTC. This translates into CASGIRDLYEQYF.